This T cell receptor (beta chain) was identified during a study of T cells after yellow fever vaccination. Study-level information: SMART-Seq v4 Ultra Low Input prepared libraries from low-cell fractions.

Study-wide results and caveats: Only a minor proportion of clonotypes was detected across both CD4 and CD8 compartments. Researchers report a weaker secondary response that nonetheless peaked faster, day 5 versus 15.

The germline V gene encodes CDR1 SGHVS and CDR2 FQNEAQ. V lost 3 bases, J lost 2 bases, and 14 bases lay in between. The CDR3 consists of 16 residues. This clonotype was picked up a small number of times. Its target is unknown. Researchers made TCR cDNA using 5'RACE template switching, and this step added a universal primer site and UMIs. TCRdb processed the 5' RACE reads anew with MiXCR; each CDR3 protein has one entry. The sample shows hundreds of thousands of distinct CDR3 sequences, 17% of them seen only once. The chain combines TRBV7-8 with TRBJ2-1, with D possibly matching TRBD1 (6 bases). This TCR was sampled from a man aged 18 to 29 who received the YFV17D yellow fever vaccine. Here the sequenced sample was PBMCs, taken 5 to 6 days after the first yellow fever vaccination. CDR3: CASSFSGQITYNEQFF. CDR3 coding DNA: TGTGCCAGCAGCTTCTCCGGACAGATAACCTACAATGAGCAGTTCTTC.